This T cell receptor (beta chain) was identified in a study of blood T cell repertoires in COVID-19. Study as a whole: PBMCs, B-cell-depleted T cells, or T cells provided the cDNA or gDNA that made up the material.

The CDR3 has 15 residues. The ends lost 3 bases at V and 7 bases at J; junction bases unmatched: 11. The germline V gene encodes CDR1 SQVTM and CDR2 ANQGSEA. Clones were sequenced by immunoSEQ multiplex PCR, and TCRdb holds only the in-frame ones, with some missing. The sample carries more than 65,000 clones, approximately 79% recorded once. What was sequenced was peripheral blood. The receptor was derived from a woman aged 45-65 years with acute or convalescent COVID-19. The rearrangement links TRBV29-1 to TRBJ2-1; 8 bases are shared with TRBD2. DNA of the CDR3: TGCAGCGTTGAGGGGGTCCAGACTAGCGTTAATGAGCAGTTCTTC. Translating gives CSVEGVQTSVNEQFF.